The next 12 T cell receptor beta chains were all read from a single sample in a study of CXCR3-negative and CXCR3-positive naive CD8 T cells. UMI-labeled 5' RACE yielded the TRB cDNA libraries. TCRdb reanalyzed the 5' RACE reads and collapses them to one entry per CDR3 protein, without DNA. The repertoire table contains over 100,000 distinct CDR3 sequences. Sequencing was carried out using naive CXCR3- CD8+ T cells from blood. Subset denoted: CD45RO-CCR7+CD27+CD95- naive CD8+ T cells lacking CXCR3 (TNR3-). All receptors come from a human donor in good health. Some clones in this sample may be carry-over from other donors' samples.

The chain carries TRBV5-5 and TRBJ2-1; TCRdb picks TRBD2, but there is no DNA to check that call. Per germline, CDR1 SGHKS and CDR2 YYEKEE (reference sequence). The CDR3 runs 13 residues. CDR3 residues: CASSLVSGEGGFF.

The CDR3 region is CASSSYPSRGTNLFEQYF. The chain recombines TRBV27 with TRBJ2-7; TCRdb proposes TRBD1, but this gene call is untestable without DNA. This CDR3 has 18 amino acids. Germline CDR1 and CDR2: MNHEY and SMNVEV (reference sequence).

V is TRBV7-3 and J is TRBJ2-1. Looked up from germline, CDR1 is SGHTA and CDR2 is FQGTGA. The CDR3 runs to 14 residues. The CDR3 loop is CASSLGSSNNEQFF.

CDR3 in amino acids: CASSLIPADTQYF. The chain employs TRBV28 and TRBJ2-3; TCRdb outputs TRBD1, but without DNA this stays unchecked. CDR1 is MDHEN and CDR2 is SYDVKM in the germline V gene. CDR3 length: 13 residues. Drawing the rest from reference TRBV28 and TRBJ2-3, the complete variable domain is DVKVTQSSRYLVKRTGEKVFLECVQDMDHENMFWYRQDPGLGLRLIYFSYDVKMKEKGDIPEGYSVSREKKERFSLILESASTNQTSMYLCASSLIPADTQYFGPGTRLTVL.

This sequence joins TRBV7-2 and TRBJ2-5; no DNA is available, so the TRBD1 call from TCRdb remains unchecked. Germline CDR1 SGHTA, CDR2 FQGNSA. The length of the CDR3 is 14 residues. The CDR3 here is CASSSDRGGETQYF. Based on the CDR3 plus reference TRBV7-2 and TRBJ2-5, the full variable domain is GAGVSQSPSNKVTEKGKDVELRCDPISGHTALYWYRQSLGQGLEFLIYFQGNSAPDKSGLPSDRFSAERTGGSVSTLTIQRTQQEDSAVYLCASSSDRGGETQYFGPGTRLLVL.

The chain employs TRBV7-9 and TRBJ2-7; there is no DNA to check the TCRdb D call of TRBD2. CDR1 and CDR2 from the germline V gene are SEHNR and FQNEAQ (reference sequence). The CDR3 spans 15 residues. CDR3 region: CASSPVSSGGFEQYF.

The chain combines TRBV20-1 with TRBJ2-3; checking the TCRdb D call of TRBD2 is not possible without DNA. Germline CDR1 is DFQATT and CDR2 is SNEGSKA (reference sequence). The CDR3 runs 15 residues. The CDR3 here is CSAPGLAGDTDTQYF.

The chain carries TRBV11-2 and TRBJ1-1. The germline CDR1 and CDR2 sequences are SGHAT and FQNNGV. This CDR3 has 16 amino acids. CDR3 residues: CASSLDPDFLNTEAFF.

The V gene is TRBV7-6, the J gene TRBJ2-7; checking the TCRdb D call of TRBD1 is not possible without DNA. This CDR3 comprises 12 residues. CDR1 is SGHVS and CDR2 is FNYEAQ in the germline V gene. The CDR3 region is CASRKDRDEQYF.

The CDR3 region is CASSLDPAVDEQFF. The chain is built from TRBV7-3 and TRBJ2-1; without DNA, the TCRdb call of TRBD2 cannot be checked. This CDR3 has 14 residues. Germline CDR1 and CDR2: SGHTA and FQGTGA.

The gene calls are TRBV29-1 and TRBJ2-2; TCRdb's D call, TRBD2, is unchecked because there is no DNA. The CDR3 sequence is 14 residues long. Germline CDR1 and CDR2: SQVTM and ANQGSEA. The CDR3 spells CSVGTSANTGELFF.

The V and J genes are TRBV29-1 and TRBJ2-7. The CDR3 spans 12 residues. CDR1 and CDR2 from the germline V gene are SQVTM and ANQGSEA. The CDR3 is CSVVEASYEQYF.